Reported below is one TCR beta chain. This specimen comes from a study of blood T cell repertoires in COVID-19. Study overall: Sources were T cells, B-cell-depleted T cells, or PBMCs; the material itself was cDNA or gDNA.

The length of the CDR3 is 14 residues. The ends were cut back, 6 bases at V and 3 bases at J, with 15 bases in the middle. The germline V gene encodes CDR1 SQVTM and CDR2 ANQGSEA. Study processing details: Amplifying reference gene primers gave estimates of nucleated cell counts. This table comes from immunoSEQ multiplex PCR, and its TCRdb copy is limited to in-frame clones, with some not included. Clonal size and the V and J genes are those of that table, whereas D and trimming came from the DNA. This repertoire shows roughly 300,000 clones, 87% found once; its top ten account for roughly 1.6%. The gene calls are TRBV29-1 and TRBJ1-5, with TRBD1 as a possible D gene (6 bases). This receptor was identified in a woman between 40 and 55 years old who had recovered from COVID-19. Material: peripheral blood. This chain's CDR3 is CSVAVQGNNQPQHF. The CDR3 DNA follows: TGCAGCGTCGCCGTACAGGGTAACAATCAGCCCCAGCATTTT.